Listed here are 25 T cell receptor beta chains from one sample, sequenced in a study of T cells in Graves' hyperthyroidism and ophthalmopathy. Researchers took RNA transcripts and amplified the TCR beta CDR3 regions from them. First-round RT-PCR targeting the TCR CDR3 was performed with the HTBI primer set. TCRdb independently ran MiXCR on the multiplex PCR reads; one entry per CDR3 protein. The top ten hold around 9.6% of the sample, which has roughly 700,000 distinct CDR3 sequences, 14% seen once. Sequenced sample: blood. Receptors were obtained from a young woman with Graves' hyperthyroidism.

The CDR3: CASIQGLVNTEAFF. In DNA form, the CDR3 reads TGTGCCAGCATTCAGGGGCTGGTGAACACTGAAGCTTTCTTT. The rearrangement joins TRBV7-9 to TRBJ1-1; maybe TRBD1 (6 bases). This CDR3 spans 14 amino acids. Germline V gene data show CDR1 as SEHNR and CDR2 as FQNEAQ (reference sequence). Trimming removed 7 bases at V and 0 bases at J, with 12 bases between.

This clonotype was seen more than once but under ten times. The genes are TRBV11-3 and TRBJ2-2; the match to TRBD1 covers 7 bases. The CDR3 is 17 amino acids. The V segment lost 0 bases and the J segment 3 bases; nucleotides outside the gene matches: 7. Per germline, CDR1 SGHNT and CDR2 YENEEA. DNA for the CDR3: TGTGCCAGCAGCTTAGAGGCAACCGGGACAGACACCGGGGAGCTGTTTTTT. This codes for CASSLEATGTDTGELFF.

This clonotype was counted at least ten times. This chain's CDR3 is CASSPTMGDTQYF. In DNA form, the CDR3 reads TGTGCCAGCTCACCAACAATGGGGGATACGCAGTATTTT. The V gene is TRBV18, the J gene TRBJ2-3, with D uncertain. Trimming cost V 2 bases and J 6 bases, with 9 bases left between them. This CDR3 is 13 amino acids long. Per germline, CDR1 KGHSH and CDR2 LQKENI.

This clonotype came up many times. The rearrangement joins TRBV20-1 to TRBJ1-6, with 7 bases identical to TRBD1. Looked up from germline, CDR1 is DFQATT and CDR2 is SNEGSKA (reference sequence). V shed 3 bases, J shed 7 bases, and the junction held 6 bases outside the gene matches. The CDR3 sequence is 14 residues long. CDR3 nucleotides: TGCAGTGCTAGCCGACAGGGCAGCAATTCACCCCTCCACTTT. Translating gives CSASRQGSNSPLHF.

This clonotype occurred a few times. The chain is built from TRBV5-4 and TRBJ1-5; D gene ambiguous. Germline V gene lookup returns CDR1 SGHNT and CDR2 YYREEE (reference sequence). V lost 4 bases, J lost 7 bases, and 15 bases lay in between. The CDR3 contains 14 residues. Written as DNA, the CDR3 is TGTGCCAGCAGCCGGTCGGGGTCAGAACAGCCCCAGCATTTT. Translation gives CASSRSGSEQPQHF. Complete variable domain (other parts from reference TRBV5-4 and TRBJ1-5): ETGVTQSPTHLIKTRGQQVTLRCSSQSGHNTVSWYQQALGQGPQFIFQYYREEENGRGNFPPRFSGLQFPNYSSELNVNALELDDSALYLCASSRSGSEQPQHFGDGTRLSIL.

In this sample, this clonotype turned up many times. The chain couples TRBV7-9 to TRBJ2-5; 16 nucleotides align to TRBD2. CDR3 length: 18 residues. J was trimmed by 5 bases and V by 3 bases; bases with no gene match: 9. The germline V gene has CDR1 SEHNR and CDR2 FQNEAQ (reference sequence). The CDR3 nucleotides are TGTGCCAGCAGCTTCGGGACTAGCGGGAGGGCCGTGATGGAGACCCAGTACTTC. Amino acids: CASSFGTSGRAVMETQYF. The variable domain in full, with the rest retrieved from reference TRBV7-9 and TRBJ2-5, is DTGVSQNPRHKITKRGQNVTFRCDPISEHNRLYWYRQTLGQGPEFLTYFQNEAQLEKSRLLSDRFSAERPKGSFSTLEIQRTEQGDSAMYLCASSFGTSGRAVMETQYFGPGTRLLVL.

This clonotype was counted only a few times. The rearrangement uses TRBV4-1 and TRBJ2-1; 10 nucleotides match TRBD2. The CDR3 has 18 residues. With 1 base clipped from V and 7 bases from J, the junction kept 13 bases outside the gene matches. CDR1 and CDR2 (germline): MGHRA, YSYEKL. The CDR3, as DNA: TGCGCCAGCAGCCAAGGGGTAGCGGGAGGACTCGGTAGGAATGAGCAGTTCTTC. Its protein is CASSQGVAGGLGRNEQFF.

CDR3 sequence (DNA): TGTGCCAGCAGCTCGGGGGTGGGCTGGACTAATGAAAAACTGTTTTTT. Its protein product is CASSSGVGWTNEKLFF. The chain links TRBV7-2 to TRBJ1-4; maybe TRBD1 (5 bases). Germline CDR1 SGHTA, CDR2 FQGNSA. Trimming shortened V by 4 bases and J by 2 bases, and 14 bases separated the two germline ends. The CDR3 extends over 16 amino acids.

This clonotype was seen at least ten times. The V gene is TRBV13, the J gene TRBJ2-5; D gene uncertain. Trimming cost V 5 bases and J 2 bases, with 12 bases left between them. The germline V gene encodes CDR1 PRHDT and CDR2 FYEKMQ (reference sequence). The CDR3 is 14 amino acids. The CDR3 is CASSPASSQETQYF. The DNA for the CDR3 is TGTGCCAGCAGCCCCGCGAGTAGTCAAGAGACCCAGTACTTC.

With regard to this clonotype: A single base separates this from a much larger clone, so it may be a read error. V usage is TRBV7-9 and J usage is TRBJ2-7, with TRBD1 as a possible D gene (5 bases). Germline V CDR1 and CDR2: SEHNR, FQNEAQ (reference sequence). The CDR3 extends over 13 amino acids. The germline V and J ends were trimmed by 4 bases and 0 bases, with 7 bases remaining between them. The CDR3 here is CASSSDNSYEQYF. The DNA of the CDR3 is TGTGCCAGCAGCTCGGACAACTCCTACGAGCAGTACTTC.

This clonotype has a count of ten or more. The gene calls are TRBV9 and TRBJ2-7; 10 nucleotides match TRBD2. Trimming took 3 bases from V and 3 from J; bases not matched to a gene: 9. Germline CDR1 reads SGDLS; CDR2 reads YYNGEE. This CDR3 has 16 residues. CDR3 sequence reads: CASSATTSGKRYEQYF. Here the CDR3 DNA reads TGTGCCAGCAGCGCGACAACTAGCGGGAAACGCTACGAGCAGTACTTC. Complete variable domain (other parts from reference TRBV9 and TRBJ2-7): DSGVTQTPKHLITATGQRVTLRCSPRSGDLSVYWYQQSLDQGLQFLIQYYNGEERAKGNILERFSAQQFPDLHSELNLSSLELGDSALYFCASSATTSGKRYEQYFGPGTRLTVT.

This clonotype was seen a handful of times. The V gene is TRBV29-1, the J gene TRBJ2-3, with a weak D call TRBD2 (5 bases). Trimming shortened V by 7 bases and J by 4 bases, and 12 bases separated the two germline ends. Germline lookup yields CDR1 SQVTM and CDR2 ANQGSEA. The CDR3 is made up of 12 amino acids. CDR3 DNA sequence: TGCAGCGCAAAAGAGGGTTCAGATACGCAGTATTTT. Protein: CSAKEGSDTQYF.

In its sample, this clonotype was seen once. Sequence at one end of the junction differs from germline and may be a read error. V gene TRBV30 combines with J gene TRBJ2-7; 7 nucleotides match TRBD1. CDR1 is GTSNPN, CDR2 SVGIG, per germline (reference sequence). The CDR3 length is 12 residues. In DNA form, the CDR3 reads TGTGCCTGCCGGGACAGCTCCTACAAGCAGTACTTC. This codes for CACRDSSYKQYF.

This clonotype was counted once. Because the CDR3 is missing its conserved closing phenylalanine or tryptophan, this is likely a read error. V and J are TRBV10-3 and TRBJ2-5; TRBD1 agrees at 7 bases. V lost 3 bases, J lost 11 bases, and 9 bases stayed unmatched. The CDR3 is 13 residues long. From germline, CDR1 is ENHRY and CDR2 SYGVKD. In DNA, the CDR3 is TGTGCCATCAGTGACCCGACAGGGAGAGTTCAGTACCTC. It yields the protein CAISDPTGRVQYL.

This clonotype was detected ten times or more. The V gene is TRBV2, the J gene TRBJ2-7, with 9 bases that match TRBD2. Germline CDR1 and CDR2: SNHLY and FYNNEI. The CDR3 runs 15 residues. The trim removed 5 bases at V and 5 bases at J, leaving 10 bases unmatched. As DNA, the CDR3 is TGTGCCAGCAGTTGGGGACTAGCAGGAGCCCACGAGCAGTACTTC. Translated, it gives CASSWGLAGAHEQYF.

This clonotype was counted a few times. The chain combines TRBV15 with TRBJ1-3; unclear D gene. V shed 3 bases and J shed 1 base, with 10 bases lying between them. Germline lookup yields CDR1 LNHNV and CDR2 YYDKDF (reference sequence). The CDR3 runs 15 residues. The CDR3 nucleotides are TGTGCCACCAGCAGGCCGGGTGGGTCTGGAAACACCATATATTTT. Amino acids: CATSRPGGSGNTIYF. Based on the CDR3 plus reference TRBV15 and TRBJ1-3, the full variable domain is DAMVIQNPRYQVTQFGKPVTLSCSQTLNHNVMYWYQQKSSQAPKLLFHYYDKDFNNEADTPDNFQSRRPNTSFCFLDIRSPGLGDTAMYLCATSRPGGSGNTIYFGEGSWLTVV.

This clonotype was picked up many times. This chain links TRBV2 with TRBJ2-1; D gene ambiguous. CDR3 length: 14 residues. Between the trimmed V and J ends, which lost 6 bases and 9 bases, there was a span of 18 bases. The germline V gene encodes CDR1 SNHLY and CDR2 FYNNEI. The CDR3 DNA reads TGTGCCAGCAGCCGCACCACCTGGGCAGCTGAGCAGTTCTTC. Its protein is CASSRTTWAAEQFF.

This clonotype occurred many times. The chain uses TRBV2 and TRBJ2-3, with a tentative D call TRBD2 (6 bases). Deletions cut 6 bases from V and 6 bases from J, with 16 bases between. Germline loops: CDR1 SNHLY, CDR2 FYNNEI. This CDR3 is 14 amino acids long. In DNA form, the CDR3 reads TGTGCCAGCAGACCTCGAGGAGGGGTCGATACGCAGTATTTT. This translates into CASRPRGGVDTQYF. Using reference TRBV2 and TRBJ2-3 for the parts outside the CDR3, the full variable domain is EPEVTQTPSHQVTQMGQEVILRCVPISNHLYFYWYRQILGQKVEFLVSFYNNEISEKSEIFDDQFSVERPDGSNFTLKIRSTKLEDSAMYFCASRPRGGVDTQYFGPGTRLTVL.

This clonotype has only a few counts. V and J are TRBV12-3 or TRBV12-4 and TRBJ2-6; 7 bases align to TRBD1. There are 17 residues in the CDR3. V lost 4 bases and J lost 0; bases outside the gene matches: 6. This CDR3 is CASSSRQGSSGANVLTF. The CDR3 region has the DNA TGTGCCAGCAGTTCGAGACAGGGTTCCTCTGGGGCCAACGTCCTGACTTTC.

V is TRBV10-2 and J is TRBJ1-5, with 9 bases matching TRBD1. V was pared by 6 bases and J by 6 bases, with 6 bases of the junction left unmatched. The CDR3 consists of 14 residues. The germline gives CDR1 WSHSY, CDR2 SAAADI. The chain's CDR3 is CASRDGTGSQPQHF. The CDR3 nucleotides read TGCGCCAGCAGAGACGGGACAGGGAGTCAGCCCCAGCATTTT.

This clonotype was observed many times. The chain uses TRBV7-2 and TRBJ2-3, with 7 nucleotides matching TRBD2. The V gene end was trimmed by 5 bases and the J gene end by 3 bases; junction bases not matched to a gene: 11. CDR1 is SGHTA and CDR2 is FQGNSA in the germline V gene. The CDR3 spans 16 residues. The CDR3 spells CASSGGERVRTDTQYF. The CDR3 bases are TGTGCCAGCAGCGGGGGGGAGCGGGTTCGGACAGATACGCAGTATTTT. The complete variable domain, with remaining parts taken from reference TRBV7-2 and TRBJ2-3, reads GAGVSQSPSNKVTEKGKDVELRCDPISGHTALYWYRQSLGQGLEFLIYFQGNSAPDKSGLPSDRFSAERTGGSVSTLTIQRTQQEDSAVYLCASSGGERVRTDTQYFGPGTRLTVL.

This clonotype showed up just a few times. This chain uses TRBV7-9 with TRBJ2-1; a possible D gene is TRBD2 (5 bases). Germline loops: CDR1 SEHNR, CDR2 FQNEAQ (reference sequence). Trimming took off 6 bases at V and 5 bases at J, with 14 bases between the two ends. The CDR3 has 14 residues. The CDR3 protein is CASSFFEEDNEQFF. For the CDR3, the DNA is TGTGCCAGCAGTTTCTTTGAGGAGGACAATGAGCAGTTCTTC. The whole variable domain, filled in from reference TRBV7-9 and TRBJ2-1, reads DTGVSQNPRHKITKRGQNVTFRCDPISEHNRLYWYRQTLGQGPEFLTYFQNEAQLEKSRLLSDRFSAERPKGSFSTLEIQRTEQGDSAMYLCASSFFEEDNEQFFGPGTRLTVL.

This CDR3 is CASSVPGGKNEQFF. The CDR3 region has the DNA TGTGCCAGCAGTGTGCCGGGAGGTAAGAATGAGCAGTTCTTC. The rearrangement joins TRBV2 to TRBJ2-1, with 7 bases matching TRBD2. The CDR3 is made up of 14 amino acids. The germline CDR1 and CDR2 sequences are SNHLY and FYNNEI. The ends lost 4 bases at V and 7 bases at J; junction bases unmatched: 7.

This clonotype was found many times. CDR3 sequence reads: CATGGPNQPQHF. In nucleotides, the CDR3 is TGTGCCACGGGCGGGCCCAATCAGCCCCAGCATTTT. This chain connects TRBV2 to TRBJ1-5; D is ambiguous. With 10 bases removed from V and 3 bases from J, the gap between germline ends came to 10 bases. The CDR3 sequence is 12 residues long. In germline, CDR1 is SNHLY, CDR2 FYNNEI.

This rearrangement joins TRBV4-1 to TRBJ1-3; no clear D. This CDR3 comprises 13 residues. The V end lost 2 bases, the J end lost 2 bases, and 4 bases lay between the germline ends. Germline CDR1 MGHRA, CDR2 YSYEKL. The CDR3 DNA follows: TGCGCCAGCAGCCAATTGCCTGGAAACACCATATATTTT. This translates into CASSQLPGNTIYF.